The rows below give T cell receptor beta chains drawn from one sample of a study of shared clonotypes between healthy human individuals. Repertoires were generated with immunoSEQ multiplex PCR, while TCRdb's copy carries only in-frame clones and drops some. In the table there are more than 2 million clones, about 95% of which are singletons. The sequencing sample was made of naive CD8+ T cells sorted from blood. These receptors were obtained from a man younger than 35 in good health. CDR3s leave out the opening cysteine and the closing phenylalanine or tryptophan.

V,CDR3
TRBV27,ASSLGGAPYEQY
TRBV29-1,SVQGLNTGELF
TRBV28,ASSPSGATNTEAF
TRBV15,ATSRAISGGLSSYNSPLH
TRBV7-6,ASSFNPGNTIY
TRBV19,ASSSPPGGPNTEAF
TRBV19,ASSMSAGPEKLF
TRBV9,ASSVAGTEGEKLF
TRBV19,ASSINPSTYNEQF
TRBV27,ASSPTRGSGTPLH
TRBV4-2,ASSDIQGPPNQPQH
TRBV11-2,ASSSSTGQGRQETQY
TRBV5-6,ASSLAQAYYGYT
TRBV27,ASGSGGGGPYGYT
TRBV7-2,ASSYGGLAGAEQY
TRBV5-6,ASSWQETKNIQY
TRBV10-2,ASSEPYEQY
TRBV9,ASSEYGGLGGNEQF
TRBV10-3,AISESNQLGRDEQY
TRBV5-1,ASSLATGGEQY
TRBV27,ASSLVAGGFSTGELF
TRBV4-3,ASSQLLAGAETQY